The 5 T cell receptor beta chains presented below share a single source sample, sequenced in a study of cytomegalovirus exposure and HLA in healthy donors. Primers for the PCR totalled 60 Vbeta and 13 Jbeta. Libraries were prepared by immunoSEQ multiplex PCR; TCRdb keeps only in-frame clonotypes and omits some of them. The data contain 150,000 to 250,000 clones, roughly 85% of them singletons. Sample: PBMCs. All receptors come from a woman aged 25 to 39 in good health and CMV-seropositive.

The chain links TRBV7-2 to TRBJ2-7; possible D gene TRBD2, 5 bases. V lost 0 bases to trimming and J lost 6 bases, with 12 bases between them. There are 14 residues in the CDR3. Germline loops: CDR1 SGHTA, CDR2 FQGNSA. CDR3 sequence reads: CASSLAGLAAEQYF. The CDR3 bases are TGTGCCAGCAGCTTAGCGGGCCTAGCAGCCGAGCAGTACTTC.

V is TRBV15 and J is TRBJ2-1; weak D call: TRBD2 (5 bases). CDR1 LNHNV and CDR2 YYDKDF come from the germline V gene (reference sequence). This CDR3 is 17 amino acids long. The V end lost 0 bases, the J end lost 1 base, and 13 bases lay between the germline ends. As DNA, the CDR3 is TGTGCCACCAGCAGAGATCTAGCAGGAAGGTCCTACAATGAGCAGTTCTTC. It specifies CATSRDLAGRSYNEQFF.

This clone has more than one count but fewer than ten. The V and J genes are TRBV11-3 and TRBJ2-1; 9 positions match TRBD2. Germline V gene lookup returns CDR1 SGHNT and CDR2 YENEEA. The CDR3 runs 15 residues. J gave up 7 bases and V 3 bases, and 7 bases lay outside the gene matches. The chain's CDR3 is CASSFPGLARNEQFF. The DNA for the CDR3 is TGTGCCAGCAGCTTTCCCGGACTAGCGCGAAATGAGCAGTTCTTC.

This clone is a singleton in its sample. This chain joins TRBV10-1 and TRBJ2-2; no definite D call. This CDR3 is built from 12 residues. V lost 8 bases, J lost 1 base, and 5 bases lay in between. The V gene's germline CDR1 is WNHNN and CDR2 SYGVQD (reference sequence). The CDR3: CASSRNTGELFF. Written as DNA, the CDR3 is TGCGCCAGCTCTAGGAACACCGGGGAGCTGTTTTTT.

J is TRBJ2-1 and V is TRBV5-1, with D possibly being TRBD2 (5 bases). V was pared by 4 bases and J by 4 bases, with 12 bases between. The CDR3 totals 14 residues. Germline V gene data show CDR1 as SGHRS and CDR2 as YFSETQ. The CDR3 sequence: CASSPGWEYNEQFF. The DNA of the CDR3 is TGCGCCAGCAGCCCGGGTTGGGAGTACAATGAGCAGTTCTTC.